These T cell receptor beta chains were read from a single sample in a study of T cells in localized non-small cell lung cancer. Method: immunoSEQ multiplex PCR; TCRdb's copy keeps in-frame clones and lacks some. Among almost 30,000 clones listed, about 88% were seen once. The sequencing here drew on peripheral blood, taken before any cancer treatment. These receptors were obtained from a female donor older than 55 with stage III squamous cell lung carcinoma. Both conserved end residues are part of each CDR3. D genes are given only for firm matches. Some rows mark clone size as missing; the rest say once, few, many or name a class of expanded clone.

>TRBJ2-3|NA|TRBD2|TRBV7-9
TGTGCCAGCAGCGCAGCGGGGGGCAGAGATACGCAGTATTTT
CASSAAGGRDTQYF
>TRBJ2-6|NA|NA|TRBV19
TGTGCCAGTAGTCTGGACTCTGGGGCCAACGTCCTGACTTTC
CASSLDSGANVLTF
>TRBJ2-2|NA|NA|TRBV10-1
TGCGCCAGCAGCCCCACAAAAGGCGGGGAGCTGTTTTTT
CASSPTKGGELFF
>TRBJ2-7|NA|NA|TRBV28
TGTGCCAGCAGTCGTTGGGGGCCGGAGGAGCAGTACTTC
CASSRWGPEEQYF
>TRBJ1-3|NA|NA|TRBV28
TGTGCCAGCAGTCCCCTCTTCTCTGGAAACACCATATATTTT
CASSPLFSGNTIYF
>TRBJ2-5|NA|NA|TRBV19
TGTGCCAGTAGTGGACGGAACAGGGAGGAGACCCAGTACTTC
CASSGRNREETQYF
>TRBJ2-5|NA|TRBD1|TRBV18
TGTGCCAGCTCACCGGGACAGGAAGAGACCCAGTACTTC
CASSPGQEETQYF
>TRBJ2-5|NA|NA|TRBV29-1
TGCAGCGTTGATAAGATAATGGGGGCCCGGGAGACCCAGTACTTC
CSVDKIMGARETQYF
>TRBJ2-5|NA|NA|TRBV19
TGTGCCAGTAGTATAGACTCCGGGGCTGGGGAGACCCAGTACTTC
CASSIDSGAGETQYF
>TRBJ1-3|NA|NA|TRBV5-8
TGTGCCAGCAGCTTGAATTTTCCGTCAAAGGCCCGCGGAAACACCATATATTTT
CASSLNFPSKARGNTIYF
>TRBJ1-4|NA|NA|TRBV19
TGTGCCACGATCGACCGAGAGGTCGAAAAACTGTTTTTT
CATIDREVEKLFF
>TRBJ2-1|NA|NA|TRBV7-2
TGTGCCAGCAGCTTCTCCACCGAGCAGTTCTTC
CASSFSTEQFF
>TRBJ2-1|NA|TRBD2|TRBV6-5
TGTGCCAGCACCTCAAGCGGGGGGGCCTTACATGAGCAGTTCTTC
CASTSSGGALHEQFF
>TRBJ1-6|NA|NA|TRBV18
TGTGCCAGCTCACCGGGGAGTAATTCACCCCTCCACTTT
CASSPGSNSPLHF
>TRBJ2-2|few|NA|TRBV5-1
TGCGCCAGCAGCTTGTTTACCTTCCCAAACACCGGGGAGCTGTTTTTT
CASSLFTFPNTGELFF
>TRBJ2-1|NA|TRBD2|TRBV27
TGTGCCAGCAGTTCGGGACTAGCGGGAGGCCCCGGACGATCCTACAATGAGCAGTTCTTC
CASSSGLAGGPGRSYNEQFF
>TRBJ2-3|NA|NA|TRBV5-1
TGCGCCAGCAGCTCCGGACAGCGCCGCAGCACAGATACGCAGTATTTT
CASSSGQRRSTDTQYF
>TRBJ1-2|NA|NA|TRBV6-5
TGTGCCAGCAGTTACGTGGCGAGAGCTAACTATGGCTACACCTTC
CASSYVARANYGYTF
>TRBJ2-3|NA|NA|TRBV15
TGTGCCACCAGCAAGAGACAGGATCGCACAGATACGCAGTATTTT
CATSKRQDRTDTQYF
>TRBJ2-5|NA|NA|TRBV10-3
TGTGCCATCAGTGAGTCCACAGGGCGTGGAGAGACCCAGTACTTC
CAISESTGRGETQYF
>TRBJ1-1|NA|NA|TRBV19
TGTGCCAGTAGTCGATCTGGGGGGGGATTGCACATGAACACTGAAGCTTTCTTT
CASSRSGGGLHMNTEAFF
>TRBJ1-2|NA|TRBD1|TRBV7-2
TGTGCCAGCAGCTTAGCTGGTGACAGGCGAAGGGGGCCCTATGGCTACACCTTC
CASSLAGDRRRGPYGYTF
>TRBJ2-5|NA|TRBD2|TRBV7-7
TGTGCTAGCAGCCCTATCCCCAGGACTAGCGGAGAAGAGACCCAGTACTTC
CASSPIPRTSGEETQYF
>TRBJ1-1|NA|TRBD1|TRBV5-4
TGTGCCAGCAGCTTGTTAGGGGACAGGGCTTTGAACACTGAAGCTTTCTTT
CASSLLGDRALNTEAFF
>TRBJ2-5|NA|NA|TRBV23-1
TGCGCCAGCAGTCAATCCCTAGACCCGCAAGAGACCCAGTACTTC
CASSQSLDPQETQYF
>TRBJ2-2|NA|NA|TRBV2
TGTGCCAGCAGCGCGGAAAAGAACACCGGGGAGCTGTTTTTT
CASSAEKNTGELFF
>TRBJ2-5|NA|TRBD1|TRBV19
TGTGCCAGTACCACAGGGACAGCACAAGAGACCCAGTACTTC
CASTTGTAQETQYF
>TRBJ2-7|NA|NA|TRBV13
TGTGCCAGCAGCTTAGAGGGACCGTCAGCCTACGAGCAGTACTTC
CASSLEGPSAYEQYF
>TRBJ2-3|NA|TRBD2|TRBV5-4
TGTGCCAGCAGCACCAGGACTAGCGGGGGGGCAGATACGCAGTATTTT
CASSTRTSGGADTQYF
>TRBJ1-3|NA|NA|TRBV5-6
TGTGCCAGCAGTTCTGGCGGCGGTTCTGGAAACACCATATATTTT
CASSSGGGSGNTIYF
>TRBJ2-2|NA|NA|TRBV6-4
TGTGCCAGCAGTGACCTGAACACCGGGGAGCTGTTTTTT
CASSDLNTGELFF
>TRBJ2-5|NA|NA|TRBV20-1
TGCAGTGCTAAGACGGAAGAGACCCAGTACTTC
CSAKTEETQYF
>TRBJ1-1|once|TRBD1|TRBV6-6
TGTGCCAGCAGTTACAGGGGGCCGGACACTGAAGCTTTCTTT
CASSYRGPDTEAFF
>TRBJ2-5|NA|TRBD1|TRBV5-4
TGTGCCAGCAGCTCGTTGCGGGACAGGGGAGAGACCCAGTACTTC
CASSSLRDRGETQYF
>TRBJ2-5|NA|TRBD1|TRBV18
TGTGCCAGCTCACCAAGGCCAGGGGGCCCGGGGACCCAGTACTTC
CASSPRPGGPGTQYF
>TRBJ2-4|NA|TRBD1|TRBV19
TGTGCCAGTAATGATCCAGGGGGTTCCAAAAACATTCAGTACTTC
CASNDPGGSKNIQYF
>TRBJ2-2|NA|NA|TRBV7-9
TGTGCCAGCAGCTCGGATGTACAGGTCACCGGGGAGCTGTTTTTT
CASSSDVQVTGELFF
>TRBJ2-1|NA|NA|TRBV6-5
TGTGCCAGCAGTTACTCTGAACAGTCCTACAATGAGCAGTTCTTC
CASSYSEQSYNEQFF
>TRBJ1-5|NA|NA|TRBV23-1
TGCGCCAGCAGTCCCGGGCCCCCTACATGGGAGGATCAGCCCCAGCATTTT
CASSPGPPTWEDQPQHF
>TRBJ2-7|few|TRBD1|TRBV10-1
TGCGCCAGCGGACAGGGCTACGAGCAGTACTTC
CASGQGYEQYF
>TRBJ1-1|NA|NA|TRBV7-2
TGTGCCAGCAGCTTTGGCCCCGTGAACACTGAAGCTTTCTTT
CASSFGPVNTEAFF
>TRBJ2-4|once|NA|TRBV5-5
TGTGCCAGCAGCTTGGTGGCCAAAAACATTCAGTACTTC
CASSLVAKNIQYF